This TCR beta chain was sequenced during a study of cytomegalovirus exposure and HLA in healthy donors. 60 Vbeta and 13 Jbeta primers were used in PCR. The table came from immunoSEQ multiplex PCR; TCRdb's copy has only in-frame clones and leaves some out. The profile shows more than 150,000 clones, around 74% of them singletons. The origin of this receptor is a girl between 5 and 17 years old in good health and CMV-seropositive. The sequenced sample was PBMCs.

DNA of the CDR3: TGTGCCAGCAGTTTATACCGACTAGCGGGGGGGCGGTCCTACGAGCAGTACTTC. Translated, it gives CASSLYRLAGGRSYEQYF. The rearrangement links TRBV28 to TRBJ2-7, with TRBD2 matching 14 bases. Germline V CDR1 and CDR2: MDHEN, SYDVKM. This CDR3 spans 18 amino acids. V shed 1 base and J 1 base; nucleotides not matched to a gene: 6.